This T cell receptor beta chain appears in the sequencing data of a study of PD-1 blockade in classical Hodgkin lymphoma. In every patient, relapse followed autologous stem cell transplantation, while exposure to brentuximab vedotin differed. The data were produced by immunoSEQ multiplex PCR, yet TCRdb's version contains in-frame clones alone and is incomplete. The sample lists about 19,000 clones, roughly 88% occurring once. The CDR3 runs to 13 residues. Trimming pared 0 bases from V and 12 bases from J, leaving 15 bases between. Germline values: CDR1 SGHRS, CDR2 YFSETQ. Study-wide results and limits: Complete responders showed a baseline diversity that resembled the diversity of newly diagnosed patients. Patients who initiated nivolumab within 1 year of ASCT were excluded.

About this clone: What it binds is not known.

Sequencing used peripheral blood mononuclear cells (PBMCs), obtained before the second cycle of nivolumab. This sequence originates from a human donor with classical Hodgkin lymphoma. This chain joins TRBV5-1 and TRBJ1-1; possible D gene TRBD1, 6 bases. The DNA of the CDR3 is TGCGCCAGCAGCTTGGATAACAGGGATTGGTCTTTCTTT. It is translated as CASSLDNRDWSFF.